This TCR beta chain was identified in a study of T cells expressing NK-cell markers. Looking at the study overall: Sorted CD3+CD56+NKG2C+, CD3+CD56+NKG2C- and CD3+CD56-NKG2C+ T cells supplied TCR beta repertoires. Study-level findings and limits: These clonotypes additionally ranked first within the CD3+CD56-NKG2C+ fraction of several donors.

Germline loops: CDR1 SNHLY, CDR2 FYNNEI. This CDR3 comprises 16 residues. About this clonotype: The antigen is not known.

TCRdb reanalyzed the 5' RACE reads and collapses them to one entry per CDR3 protein, without DNA. The table for this sample gives hundreds of thousands of distinct CDR3 sequences. This receptor was taken from a woman between 18 and 70 years old in good health. The sequencing input was blood T cells: a sorted CD56 or NKG2C T cell subset, CD4+ or CD8+ T cells, or bulk PBMC T cells (not recorded which). V gene TRBV2 combines with J gene TRBJ1-1; no DNA is available, so the TRBD1 call from TCRdb remains unchecked. The CDR3 protein is CASSDGTGGKNTEAFF.